This TCR beta chain was identified in a study of blood T cell repertoires in COVID-19. For the study at large: PBMCs, B-cell-depleted T cells, or T cells provided the cDNA or gDNA that made up the material.

This clone was found a few times. Some clones are missing from TCRdb's copy, which holds only in-frame ones; the method was immunoSEQ multiplex PCR. The data show 300,000 to 400,000 clones, roughly 87% seen once. Participants were aged roughly 18 to 90 years, lived in roughly 25 US areas, and enrolled virtually. Donors in Cohort 3 who had recovered were those with two negative PCRs, healthcare professional clearance, or resolution of their symptoms. Trimming cost V 2 bases and J 4 bases; bases outside gene matches: 15. Germline loops: CDR1 MNHEY, CDR2 SVGEGT. This CDR3 contains 20 residues. This clonotype was sampled from a woman in her 30s who had recovered from COVID-19. Material for sequencing was PBMCs or T cells enriched from blood (not recorded which). The rearrangement uses TRBV6-2 or TRBV6-3 and TRBJ2-2; 11 bases align to TRBD1. The CDR3 region is CASSYPTRSEDRGLTGELFF. The DNA for the CDR3 is TGTGCCAGCAGTTACCCCACCCGAAGCGAGGACAGGGGGCTCACCGGGGAGCTGTTTTTT.